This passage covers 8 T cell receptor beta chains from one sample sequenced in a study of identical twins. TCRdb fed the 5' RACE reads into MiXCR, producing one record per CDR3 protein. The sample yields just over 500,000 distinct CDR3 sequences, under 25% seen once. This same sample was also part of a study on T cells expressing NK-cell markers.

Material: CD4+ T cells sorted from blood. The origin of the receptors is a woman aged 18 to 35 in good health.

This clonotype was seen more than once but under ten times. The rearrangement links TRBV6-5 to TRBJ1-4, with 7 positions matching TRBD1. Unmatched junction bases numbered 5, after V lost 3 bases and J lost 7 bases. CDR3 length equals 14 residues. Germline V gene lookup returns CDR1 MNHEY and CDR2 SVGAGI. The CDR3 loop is CASSYRDSSEKLFF. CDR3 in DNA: TGTGCCAGCAGTTATCGGGACAGTAGTGAAAAACTGTTTTTT.

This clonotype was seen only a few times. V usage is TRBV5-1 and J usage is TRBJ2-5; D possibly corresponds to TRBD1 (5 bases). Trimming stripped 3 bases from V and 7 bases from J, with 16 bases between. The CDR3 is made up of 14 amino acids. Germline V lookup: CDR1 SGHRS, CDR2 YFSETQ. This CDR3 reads CASSSLTGSGTQYF. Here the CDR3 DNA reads TGCGCCAGCAGCTCACTAACAGGTTCAGGGACCCAGTACTTC.

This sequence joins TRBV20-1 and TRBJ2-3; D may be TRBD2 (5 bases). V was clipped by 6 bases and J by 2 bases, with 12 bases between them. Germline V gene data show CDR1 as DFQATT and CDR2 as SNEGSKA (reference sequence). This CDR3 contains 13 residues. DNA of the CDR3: TGCAGTGCCACTCCGGGGTCCACAGATACGCAGTATTTT. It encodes CSATPGSTDTQYF.

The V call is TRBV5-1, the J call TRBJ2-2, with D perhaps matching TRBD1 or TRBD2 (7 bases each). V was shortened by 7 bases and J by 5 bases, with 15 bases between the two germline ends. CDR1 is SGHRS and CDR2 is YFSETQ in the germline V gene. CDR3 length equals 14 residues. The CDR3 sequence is CASAGETGTGELFF. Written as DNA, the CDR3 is TGCGCCAGCGCGGGGGAGACAGGGACCGGGGAGCTGTTTTTT. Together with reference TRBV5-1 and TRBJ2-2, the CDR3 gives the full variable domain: KAGVTQTPRYLIKTRGQQVTLSCSPISGHRSVSWYQQTPGQGLQFLFEYFSETQRNKGNFPGRFSGRQFSNSRSEMNVSTLELGDSALYLCASAGETGTGELFFGEGSRLTVL.

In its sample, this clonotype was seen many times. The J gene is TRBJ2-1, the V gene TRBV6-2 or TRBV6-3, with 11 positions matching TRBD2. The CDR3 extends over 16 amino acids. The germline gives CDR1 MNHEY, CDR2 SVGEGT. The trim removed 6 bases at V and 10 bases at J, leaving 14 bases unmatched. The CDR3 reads CASSLRPSGRIGEQFF. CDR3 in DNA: TGTGCCAGCAGCCTCCGCCCTAGCGGGAGGATCGGGGAGCAGTTCTTC.

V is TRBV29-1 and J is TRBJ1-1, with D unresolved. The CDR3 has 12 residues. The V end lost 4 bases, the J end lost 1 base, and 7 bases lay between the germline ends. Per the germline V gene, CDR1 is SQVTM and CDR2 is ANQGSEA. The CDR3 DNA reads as TGCAGCGTTGCGGTTCGGAACACTGAAGCTTTCTTT. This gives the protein CSVAVRNTEAFF.

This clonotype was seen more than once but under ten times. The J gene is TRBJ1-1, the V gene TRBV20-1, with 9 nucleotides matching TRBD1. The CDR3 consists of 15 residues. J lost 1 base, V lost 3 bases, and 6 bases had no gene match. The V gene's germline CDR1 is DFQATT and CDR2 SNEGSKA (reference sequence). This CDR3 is CSASGDRAKNTEAFF. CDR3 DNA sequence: TGCAGTGCTAGTGGGGACAGGGCCAAGAACACTGAAGCTTTCTTT.

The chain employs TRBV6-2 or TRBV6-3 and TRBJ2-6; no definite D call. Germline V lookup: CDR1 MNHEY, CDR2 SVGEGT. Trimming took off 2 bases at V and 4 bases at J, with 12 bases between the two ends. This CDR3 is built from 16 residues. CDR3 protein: CASSYNPFWGANVLTF. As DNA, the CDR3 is TGTGCCAGCAGTTACAATCCATTCTGGGGGGCCAACGTCCTGACTTTC.